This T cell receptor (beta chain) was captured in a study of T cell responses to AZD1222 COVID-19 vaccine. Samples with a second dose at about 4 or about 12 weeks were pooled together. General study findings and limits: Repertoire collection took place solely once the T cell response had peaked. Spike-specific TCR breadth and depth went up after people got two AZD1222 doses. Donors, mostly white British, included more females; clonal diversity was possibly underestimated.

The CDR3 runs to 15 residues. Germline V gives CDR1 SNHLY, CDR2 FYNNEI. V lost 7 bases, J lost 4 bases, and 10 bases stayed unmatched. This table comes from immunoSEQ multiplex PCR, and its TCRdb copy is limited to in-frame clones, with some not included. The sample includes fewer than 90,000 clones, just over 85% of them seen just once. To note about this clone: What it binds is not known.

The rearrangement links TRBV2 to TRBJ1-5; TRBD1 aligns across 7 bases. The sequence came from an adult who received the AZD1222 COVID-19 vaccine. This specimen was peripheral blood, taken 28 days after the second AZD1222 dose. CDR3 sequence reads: CASTQGTVRNQPQHF. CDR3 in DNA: TGTGCCAGCACCCAGGGGACAGTAAGAAATCAGCCCCAGCATTTT.